Shown below are 11 T cell receptor beta chains from a single sample sequenced in a study of OX40 agonist ivuxolimab in advanced cancers. Assay: immunoSEQ multiplex PCR; the TCRdb copy retains only in-frame clones and omits some. The sample contains approximately 17,000 clones, 84% of which appear only once. The sequencing here drew on CD4+ or CD8+ T cells sorted from blood, taken in a trial of the OX40 agonist ivuxolimab. The origin of the receptors is an adult with an advanced solid tumor such as melanoma, head and neck, liver or kidney cancer.

This clone appeared once. This chain links TRBV5-1 with TRBJ2-7; D not certain. Trimming shortened V by 4 bases and J by 2 bases, and 13 bases separated the two germline ends. In germline, CDR1 is SGHRS, CDR2 YFSETQ. The CDR3 has 14 residues. DNA for the CDR3: TGCGCCAGCAGCCCCCCCCTAGGCCCCTACGAGCAGTACTTC. Translation gives CASSPPLGPYEQYF.

This clone was seen a single time. The DNA of the CDR3 is TGCAGCGTTGAAGATCCCTACGAGCAGTACTTC. Protein: CSVEDPYEQYF. V and J are TRBV29-1 and TRBJ2-7; no firm D call. Trimming cost V 0 bases and J 2 bases, with 2 bases left between them. This CDR3 contains 11 residues. Germline CDR1 SQVTM, CDR2 ANQGSEA.

V and J are TRBV19 and TRBJ1-2; the D gene is possibly TRBD1 (5 bases). Between the trimmed V and J ends, which lost 3 bases and 3 bases, there was a span of 17 bases. The CDR3 contains 16 residues. Looked up from germline, CDR1 is LNHDA and CDR2 is SQIVND (reference sequence). In DNA, the CDR3 is TGTGCCAGTAGTATCGTATTATCAGGGAGTGACTATGGCTACACCTTC. It is translated as CASSIVLSGSDYGYTF.

The genes are TRBV28 and TRBJ2-7; TRBD1 aligns across 11 bases. The junction had 1 base not matched to a gene; V was cut back by 3 bases and J by 3 bases. Germline V gene sequence: CDR1 MDHEN, CDR2 SYDVKM. This CDR3 contains 14 residues. The DNA for the CDR3 is TGTGCCAGCAGTTTGGGGACAGGGGGCTACGAGCAGTACTTC. This translates into CASSLGTGGYEQYF. The full variable domain, its missing parts supplied by reference TRBV28 and TRBJ2-7, is DVKVTQSSRYLVKRTGEKVFLECVQDMDHENMFWYRQDPGLGLRLIYFSYDVKMKEKGDIPEGYSVSREKKERFSLILESASTNQTSMYLCASSLGTGGYEQYFGPGTRLTVT.

The chain carries TRBV19 and TRBJ2-7, with D maybe TRBD1 (5 bases). CDR3 length: 15 amino acids. V gave up 3 bases and J gave up 1 base, with 13 bases separating them. The germline V gene encodes CDR1 LNHDA and CDR2 SQIVND (reference sequence). The CDR3 nucleotides are TGTGCCAGTAGTATGGGGCACCTTGATTCCTACGAGCAGTACTTC. Protein product: CASSMGHLDSYEQYF.

This chain connects TRBV11-2 to TRBJ2-1; D uncertain. Germline V gene data show CDR1 as SGHAT and CDR2 as FQNNGV. The V end lost 8 bases, the J end lost 8 bases, and 10 bases lay between the germline ends. This CDR3 contains 11 residues. In DNA, the CDR3 is TGTGCCAGCCGATCGTGGGATGAGCAGTTCTTC. It translates to CASRSWDEQFF.

The chain has TRBV7-2 and TRBJ2-7; TRBD1 agrees at 9 bases. V shed 4 bases and J 5 bases; nucleotides not matched to a gene: 9. The CDR3 has 15 residues. The germline gives CDR1 SGHTA, CDR2 FQGNSA. The CDR3 region has the DNA TGTGCCAGCAGCTCCCTGGACAGGGGAAAGGACGAGCAGTACTTC. Encoded protein: CASSSLDRGKDEQYF.

The chain recombines TRBV11-2 with TRBJ1-1; D is perhaps TRBD1 (5 bases). The CDR3 extends over 17 amino acids. V lost 1 base and J 0 bases, leaving 15 bases between the germline ends. Germline values: CDR1 SGHAT, CDR2 FQNNGV. CDR3 in amino acids: CASSLVGVQLMNTEAFF. As DNA, the CDR3 is TGTGCCAGCAGCTTAGTGGGGGTCCAGCTCATGAACACTGAAGCTTTCTTT.

The gene calls are TRBV27 and TRBJ1-5; tentatively, D is TRBD1 (5 bases). The germline gives CDR1 MNHEY, CDR2 SMNVEV (reference sequence). This CDR3 has 15 amino acids. The V and J ends lost 2 bases and 1 base respectively, with 9 bases between them. DNA of the CDR3: TGTGCCAGCAGTTTAAACTGGGGGAGCAATCAGCCCCAGCATTTT. This gives the protein CASSLNWGSNQPQHF.

By frequency in the sample, this clone is medium-sized (0.01 to 0.1%). This sequence joins TRBV30 and TRBJ1-6, with D possibly TRBD1 on 5 matching bases. Germline-derived CDR1 and CDR2 are GTSNPN and SVGIG (reference sequence). This CDR3 contains 15 residues. V was cut by 0 bases and J by 7 bases, with 13 bases left in between. The CDR3 nucleotides are TGTGCCTGGAGTGTAGGTAGCAGGGCCAATTCACCCCTCCACTTT. Residues: CAWSVGSRANSPLHF.

The chain links TRBV2 to TRBJ1-4, with no clear D. Per the germline V gene, CDR1 is SNHLY and CDR2 is FYNNEI. The CDR3 runs 14 residues. The V gene lost 3 bases and the J gene lost 6 bases, with 11 bases spanning the gap. CDR3 in amino acids: CASSDDLGDEKLFF. In DNA, the CDR3 is TGTGCCAGCAGTGATGATTTGGGAGATGAAAAACTGTTTTTT.